The rows below give T cell receptor beta chains drawn from one sample of a study of T cell repertoires in cytomegalovirus infection. The antigens these receptors bind are not known. One entry per CDR3 protein, called by TCRdb with MiXCR from the reads. The data contain about 55,000 distinct CDR3 sequences, roughly 20% of them seen just once; the ten biggest clones take up around 59%. The material was CD8+ T cells from cultured PBMCs, obtained from culture after CMV antigen stimulation. The origin of the receptors is a human donor in good health (CMV status not recorded). Some clones in this sample may be carry-over from other donors' samples. The CDR3 runs from the conserved cysteine through the conserved F or W. The D gene is left open where the match is weak. The size entry is marked missing in some rows and otherwise reads once, few, many or a size class.

cdr3_aa cdr3_nt v_call clone_size d_call j_call
CASSRTGGETQYF TGTGCCAGCAGTCGGACAGGGGGGGAGACCCAGTACTTC TRBV12-3/TRBV12-4 NA TRBD1 TRBJ2-5
CASSLRPSGGETQYF TGTGCCAGCAGCCTACGCCCTAGCGGGGGAGAGACCCAGTACTTC TRBV7-8 few TRBD2 TRBJ2-5
CASSLGVHIQYF TGTGCCAGCAGCCTAGGGGTTCACATTCAGTACTTC TRBV5-6 few NA TRBJ2-4
CASSLAASGPSSYEQYF TGTGCCAGCAGCTTAGCGGCTAGCGGGCCTAGCTCCTACGAGCAGTACTTC TRBV7-9 NA TRBD2 TRBJ2-7
CASSLGVRTDGYTF TGTGCCAGCAGCTTAGGGGTCCGGACAGATGGCTACACCTTC TRBV7-9 NA NA TRBJ1-2
CASTPGQGTYEQYF TGTGCCAGTACCCCTGGACAGGGAACCTACGAGCAGTACTTC TRBV19 NA TRBD1 TRBJ2-7
CASRDGIYEQYF TGTGCCAGCAGGGACGGGATTTACGAGCAGTACTTC TRBV6-5 NA NA TRBJ2-7
CASSVDSNNEQFF TGTGCCAGTAGTGTCGACAGTAACAATGAGCAGTTCTTC TRBV19 NA NA TRBJ2-1
CASSSWTVKGEKLFF TGTGCCAGCAGCTCCTGGACAGTGAAGGGTGAAAAACTGTTTTTT TRBV13 NA NA TRBJ1-4
CASRLKGGIYEQYF TGTGCCAGCAGACTCAAAGGGGGTATCTACGAGCAGTACTTC TRBV28 NA NA TRBJ2-7
CASSSTSGGGETQYF TGTGCCAGCAGCTCAACTAGCGGGGGAGGGGAGACCCAGTACTTC TRBV7-2 few TRBD2 TRBJ2-5
CASSLARLAGGRDTGELFF TGTGCCAGCAGTTTAGCCCGACTAGCGGGGGGGCGAGACACCGGGGAGCTGTTTTTT TRBV27 few TRBD2 TRBJ2-2
CASSPGQKDTQYF TGTGCCAGCAGCCCAGGACAGAAAGATACGCAGTATTTT TRBV9 few NA TRBJ2-3
CASSSTAGSVNTEAFF TGTGCCAGCAGCAGTACCGCCGGATCGGTTAACACTGAAGCTTTCTTT TRBV7-9 NA NA TRBJ1-1
CAISESLSWDKQPSSYEQYF TGTGCCATCAGTGAATCTCTTTCGTGGGACAAACAGCCGAGTTCCTACGAGCAGTACTTC TRBV10-3 NA NA TRBJ2-7
CASSPAPGDTQYF TGTGCCAGCAGCCCTGCTCCGGGGGATACGCAGTATTTT TRBV3-1 few NA TRBJ2-3
CASSSLAGGKNEQFF TGTGCCAGCAGTTCTCTAGCGGGAGGCAAGAATGAGCAGTTCTTC TRBV7-2 NA TRBD2 TRBJ2-1
CASSLSATGGKQPQHF TGTGCCAGCAGTTTATCCGCGACAGGGGGCAAACAGCCCCAGCATTTT TRBV27 few TRBD1 TRBJ1-5
CASSWRAGEQYF TGTGCCAGCAGCTGGCGGGCAGGGGAGCAGTACTTC TRBV5-4 few NA TRBJ2-7
CASSRTGQGNTEAFF TGTGCCAGCAGTAGGACAGGGCAAGGGAACACTGAAGCTTTCTTT TRBV12-3/TRBV12-4 NA TRBD1 TRBJ1-1
CASRPGQGNGELFF TGTGCCAGCAGACCTGGACAGGGCAACGGGGAGCTGTTTTTT TRBV7-2 NA TRBD1 TRBJ2-2
CASSPLMRNQPQHF TGTGCCAGCAGCCCCTTGATGCGCAATCAGCCCCAGCATTTT TRBV7-2 NA NA TRBJ1-5
CASSLREGTESGTQYF TGTGCCAGCAGCTTACGGGAAGGGACAGAATCTGGTACGCAGTATTTT TRBV7-9 medium-sized TRBD1 TRBJ2-3
CASSLGARTVTGELFF TGTGCCAGCAGCTTGGGTGCGAGGACAGTCACCGGGGAGCTGTTTTTT TRBV5-6 NA NA TRBJ2-2
CASSLASPPEQYF TGTGCCAGCAGCTTAGCATCCCCCCCCGAGCAGTACTTC TRBV7-2 few NA TRBJ2-7
CESIMGSTDTQYF TGTGAAAGCATCATGGGGAGCACAGATACGCAGTATTTT TRBV6-6 NA NA TRBJ2-3
CASSLGGDQPQHF TGTGCCAGCAGTCTGGGGGGGGATCAGCCCCAGCATTTT TRBV12-3/TRBV12-4 NA NA TRBJ1-5
CASSLGSGTGLYNEQFF TGTGCCAGCAGCTTAGGATCCGGGACAGGGCTATACAATGAGCAGTTCTTC TRBV7-9 few TRBD1 TRBJ2-1
CASSYGKGEQYF TGTGCCAGCAGCTACGGGAAAGGGGAGCAGTACTTC TRBV5-6 few NA TRBJ2-7
CASSYRDRRDSPLHF TGTGCCAGCAGTTACCGGGACAGGAGGGATTCACCCCTCCACTTT TRBV6-5 few TRBD1 TRBJ1-6
CSVEVRDVAEKLFF TGCAGCGTTGAAGTAAGGGACGTTGCTGAAAAACTGTTTTTT TRBV29-1 NA NA TRBJ1-4
CASSVHQEIPNYGYTF TGTGCCAGCAGCGTTCATCAGGAGATCCCTAACTATGGCTACACCTTC TRBV9 few NA TRBJ1-2
CSAVWLAGGLSYEQYF TGCAGTGCGGTTTGGCTAGCGGGAGGTCTATCCTACGAGCAGTACTTC TRBV20-1 NA TRBD2 TRBJ2-7
CASSLVLVSGNTIYF TGTGCCAGCAGCTTAGTCTTGGTCTCTGGAAACACCATATATTTT TRBV7-2 few NA TRBJ1-3
CASSISSYEQYF TGTGCCAGCAGCATTTCTTCCTACGAGCAGTACTTC TRBV6-2/TRBV6-3 once NA TRBJ2-7
CASRSGFTGELFF TGTGCCAGCAGGTCGGGTTTCACCGGGGAGCTGTTTTTT TRBV25-1 NA NA TRBJ2-2
CASSYSRSNYGYTF TGTGCCAGCAGTTACTCGAGGAGTAACTATGGCTACACCTTC TRBV6-2/TRBV6-3 many NA TRBJ1-2
CASSWRGTNNEQFF TGTGCCAGCAGTTGGAGGGGAACAAACAATGAGCAGTTCTTC TRBV12-3/TRBV12-4 many NA TRBJ2-1
CASSPQLLAGGLDTQYF TGTGCCAGCAGCCCTCAATTACTAGCGGGAGGATTGGATACGCAGTATTTT TRBV7-9 few TRBD2 TRBJ2-3
CASSLSLRSRDEQYF TGTGCCAGCAGCTTATCATTGAGGTCCCGGGACGAGCAGTACTTC TRBV7-8 NA NA TRBJ2-7
CASSYTLGYNEQFF TGTGCCAGCAGTTACACCCTAGGGTACAATGAGCAGTTCTTC TRBV6-2/TRBV6-3 many NA TRBJ2-1
CASSPPAPSADTQYF TGTGCCAGCAGCCCTCCCGCGCCCAGTGCAGATACGCAGTATTTT TRBV7-9 NA NA TRBJ2-3
CASRLGLAGEQFF TGTGCCAGCAGACTAGGACTAGCTGGTGAGCAGTTCTTC TRBV7-9 few TRBD2 TRBJ2-1
CASSSSRGGTQAKTQYF TGTGCCAGCAGCTCCTCCCGGGGGGGGACACAAGCCAAGACCCAGTACTTC TRBV12-3/TRBV12-4 NA TRBD2 TRBJ2-5
CASSSPPGGLQGTQYF TGTGCCAGCAGCTCCCCCCCCGGGGGCCTACAGGGGACCCAGTACTTC TRBV11-2 NA NA TRBJ2-5
CASSMDANTEAFF TGTGCCAGTAGTATGGACGCTAACACTGAAGCTTTCTTT TRBV19 few NA TRBJ1-1
CASSLTGSTDTQYF TGTGCCAGCAGCCTCACAGGTAGCACAGATACGCAGTATTTT TRBV7-9 many NA TRBJ2-3
CASSVRQDNEKLFF TGTGCCAGCAGTGTTCGGCAGGATAATGAAAAACTGTTTTTT TRBV28 once NA TRBJ1-4
CASSAGLGPRHEQFF TGTGCCAGCAGCGCTGGCCTGGGCCCGAGACATGAGCAGTTCTTC TRBV7-2 few NA TRBJ2-1
CATSIESSGANVLTF TGTGCCACCAGCATCGAGAGCTCTGGGGCCAACGTCCTGACTTTC TRBV15 NA NA TRBJ2-6
CASSQDSLSSGNTIYF TGCGCCAGCAGCCAAGATTCTCTAAGCTCTGGAAACACCATATATTTT TRBV4-3 few NA TRBJ1-3
CASSSARYEQYF TGTGCCAGCAGTTCGGCCCGCTATGAGCAGTACTTC TRBV27 few NA TRBJ2-7
CASSPGLAEWANVLTF TGTGCCAGTAGTCCTGGACTAGCGGAGTGGGCCAACGTCCTGACTTTC TRBV19 NA TRBD2 TRBJ2-6
CASSSQGSRGANVLTF TGTGCCAGCAGCTCCCAGGGATCGAGAGGGGCCAACGTCCTGACTTTC TRBV11-2 few NA TRBJ2-6
CASTHRKGLNTGELFF TGTGCCAGCACTCACCGGAAAGGCCTGAACACCGGGGAGCTGTTTTTT TRBV6-2/TRBV6-3 few NA TRBJ2-2
CASSPGPRGETQYF TGTGCCAGCAGCCCTGGACCCCGAGGAGAGACCCAGTACTTC TRBV11-2 NA NA TRBJ2-5
CASTTGLKETQYF TGTGCCAGCACCACGGGACTGAAAGAGACCCAGTACTTC TRBV7-8 few NA TRBJ2-5
CASSLGQGVFVEAFF TGTGCCAGCAGTTTAGGGCAGGGGGTTTTTGTTGAAGCTTTCTTT TRBV12-3/TRBV12-4 few TRBD1 TRBJ1-1
CASSPDRGNEKLFF TGTGCCAGCAGTCCTGACAGGGGGAATGAAAAACTGTTTTTT TRBV6-6 few TRBD1 TRBJ1-4